The 10 T cell receptor beta chains presented below share a single source sample, sequenced in a study of graft-versus-host responses after intestinal transplantation. Libraries were prepared by immunoSEQ multiplex PCR; TCRdb keeps only in-frame clonotypes and omits some of them. This table has about 120,000 clones, 90% appearing once. Their target antigens are unknown. This sample comprised unstimulated CD4+ T cells sorted from spleen or lymph node cells, obtained before intestinal transplant. The source of these receptors is a human donor who received an intestinal transplant.

This sequence joins TRBV4-3 and TRBJ1-6; D is perhaps TRBD1 (6 bases). The V gene's germline CDR1 is LGHNA and CDR2 YSLEER. The V gene lost 1 base and the J gene lost 7 bases, with 17 bases spanning the gap. The length of the CDR3 is 17 residues. The CDR3 is CASSQAGGQNYNSPLHF. For the CDR3, the DNA is TGCGCCAGCAGCCAAGCCGGCGGACAGAATTACAATTCACCCCTCCACTTT.

The chain joins TRBV5-1 to TRBJ1-2, with D hard to call. V lost 0 bases and J 4 bases, leaving 7 bases between the germline ends. This CDR3 is 13 amino acids long. Germline CDR1 and CDR2: SGHRS and YFSETQ. DNA for the CDR3: TGCGCCAGCAGCTTGGGACACCTCTATGGCTACACCTTC. Amino acids: CASSLGHLYGYTF.

In this sample, this clone turned up once. The chain uses TRBV9 and TRBJ1-1; 10 bases line up with TRBD1. Germline lookup yields CDR1 SGDLS and CDR2 YYNGEE. The V segment lost 0 bases and the J segment 2 bases; nucleotides outside the gene matches: 4. There are 16 residues in the CDR3. Here the CDR3 DNA reads TGTGCCAGCAGCGTAGCAAGGACAGGGGGTAACACTGAAGCTTTCTTT. This encodes CASSVARTGGNTEAFF. The full variable domain, with the rest looked up from reference TRBV9 and TRBJ1-1, is DSGVTQTPKHLITATGQRVTLRCSPRSGDLSVYWYQQSLDQGLQFLIQYYNGEERAKGNILERFSAQQFPDLHSELNLSSLELGDSALYFCASSVARTGGNTEAFFGQGTRLTVV.

This clone was found once. The rearrangement uses TRBV2 and TRBJ1-2; D perhaps matches TRBD1 (6 bases). This CDR3 comprises 11 residues. Germline V gives CDR1 SNHLY, CDR2 FYNNEI. V gave up 9 bases and J gave up 5 bases, with 10 bases separating them. CDR3: CASSGVYGYTF. In nucleotides, the CDR3 is TGTGCCAGTTCAGGGGTATATGGCTACACCTTC.

This clone has just one count. The V and J genes are TRBV11-2 and TRBJ1-2; 9 bases line up with TRBD1. The CDR3 extends over 15 amino acids. The germline CDR1 and CDR2 sequences are SGHAT and FQNNGV. J lost 6 bases, V lost 5 bases, and 10 bases had no gene match. The CDR3 DNA follows: TGTGCCAGCAGCCGAGGGGGGACAGGGAAGCATGGCTACACCTTC. As protein: CASSRGGTGKHGYTF.

CDR3 nucleotides: TGTGCCAGTAGTATAGTTTTGACAGGGGGTCAGCAGCCCCAGCATTTT. Its protein is CASSIVLTGGQQPQHF. The V and J genes are TRBV19 and TRBJ1-5; TRBD1 aligns across 9 bases. V lost 1 base to trimming and J lost 7 bases; unmatched junction nucleotides: 8. Germline V gene data show CDR1 as LNHDA and CDR2 as SQIVND (reference sequence). CDR3 length equals 16 residues.

The CDR3 coding sequence is TGTGCCAGCAGCTTATGGGACAGGGGTTACGAGCAGTACTTC. Translating it yields CASSLWDRGYEQYF. The gene calls are TRBV7-6 and TRBJ2-7; 10 nucleotides agree with TRBD1. Germline V gene data show CDR1 as SGHVS and CDR2 as FNYEAQ. This CDR3 has 14 amino acids. V dropped 2 bases and J dropped 4; count of bases not matched to a gene: 2.

This clone was counted between two and nine times. V is TRBV10-2 and J is TRBJ2-3; tentative D call: TRBD2 (6 bases). Trimming stripped 4 bases from V and 2 bases from J, with 10 bases between. Germline CDR1 reads WSHSY; CDR2 reads SAAADI. This CDR3 comprises 14 residues. CDR3: CASSGGGATDTQYF. The CDR3 bases are TGCGCCAGCAGTGGGGGCGGGGCCACAGATACGCAGTATTTT.

J is TRBJ2-1 and V is TRBV4-3; D is unresolved. V lost 1 base to trimming and J lost 1 base, with 8 bases between them. Germline loops: CDR1 LGHNA, CDR2 YSLEER. CDR3 length: 15 amino acids. The CDR3 DNA sequence: TGCGCCAGCAGCCAAGCGGTCGTATCCTACAATGAGCAGTTCTTC. Translating it yields CASSQAVVSYNEQFF.

This clone was observed a few times. V usage is TRBV30 and J usage is TRBJ1-4; unclear D gene. V was trimmed by 6 bases and J by 8 bases, leaving 7 bases between them. Germline values: CDR1 GTSNPN, CDR2 SVGIG (reference sequence). CDR3 size: 10 residues. In nucleotides, the CDR3 is TGTGCCTGCAATGTCGAAAAACTGTTTTTT. This sequence encodes CACNVEKLFF.